This TCR beta chain was identified in a study of yellow fever vaccine responses in identical twins. Study conclusions and caveats: The authors reported partly convergent, partly personalized vaccine responses in identical twins.

In TCRdb, the RT-PCR reads were re-called with MiXCR into one record per CDR3 protein. The sample carries around 15,000 distinct CDR3 sequences, about four fifths recorded once. V was trimmed by 8 bases and J by 3 bases, leaving 18 bases between them. The CDR3 is 15 residues long. Germline V gene data show CDR1 as SGHAT and CDR2 as FQNNGV. This clonotype showed up just once. Its specificity is unknown. Sequenced material: T cells from blood (PBMCs), unsorted or a sorted subset (not recorded which), taken before or after yellow fever vaccination (not recorded which). The sequence derives from a woman aged 18-30 years who received the yellow fever vaccine. The gene calls are TRBV11-2 and TRBJ2-3, with a possible D match to TRBD2 (5 bases). CDR3 loop: CASAGRRGATDTQYF. For the CDR3, the DNA is TGTGCCAGCGCCGGTCGTCGGGGAGCAACAGATACGCAGTATTTT.